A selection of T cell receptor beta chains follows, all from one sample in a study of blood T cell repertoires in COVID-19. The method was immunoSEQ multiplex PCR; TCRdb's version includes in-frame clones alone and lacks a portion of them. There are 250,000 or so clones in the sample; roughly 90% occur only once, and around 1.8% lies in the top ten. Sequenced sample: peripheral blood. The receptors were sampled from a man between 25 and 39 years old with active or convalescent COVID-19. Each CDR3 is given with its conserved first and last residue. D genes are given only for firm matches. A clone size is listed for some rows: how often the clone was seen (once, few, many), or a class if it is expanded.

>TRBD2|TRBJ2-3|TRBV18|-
CASSPPGFAGGHRYTDTQYF
TGTGCCAGCTCACCACCGGGATTCGCGGGGGGCCATCGATACACAGATACGCAGTATTTT
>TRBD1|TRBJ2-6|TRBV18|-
CASSQGQALSGANVLTF
TGTGCCAGCTCACAGGGACAGGCCCTCTCTGGGGCCAACGTCCTGACTTTC
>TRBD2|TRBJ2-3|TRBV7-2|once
CASSPGLAGGLGTDTQYF
TGTGCCAGCAGCCCGGGACTAGCGGGGGGGCTGGGCACAGATACGCAGTATTTT
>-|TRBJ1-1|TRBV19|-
CASSTKAEAFF
TGTGCCAGTAGCACTAAGGCTGAAGCTTTCTTT
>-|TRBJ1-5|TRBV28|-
CASSFGSGQPQHF
TGTGCCAGCAGTTTTGGCTCTGGTCAGCCCCAGCATTTT
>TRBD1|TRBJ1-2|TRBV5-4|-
CASSTQTGERGYTF
TGTGCCAGCAGCACGCAGACAGGGGAACGTGGCTACACCTTC
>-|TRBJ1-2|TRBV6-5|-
CASSYLGRGYTF
TGTGCCAGCAGTTACTTAGGGAGGGGCTACACCTTC
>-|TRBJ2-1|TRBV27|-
CASSPLPLAGYNEQFF
TGTGCCAGCAGTCCTTTACCTTTGGCAGGTTACAATGAGCAGTTCTTC
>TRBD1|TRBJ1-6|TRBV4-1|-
CASSQEIDRGGSPLHF
TGCGCCAGCAGCCAAGAAATAGACAGGGGAGGTTCACCCCTCCACTTT
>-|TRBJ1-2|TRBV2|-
CASRRGGRQGEYGYTF
TGTGCCAGCAGACGCGGGGGGCGTCAGGGTGAGTATGGCTACACCTTC
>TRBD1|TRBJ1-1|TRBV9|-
CASSVDVGGLEAFF
TGTGCCAGCAGCGTAGATGTAGGGGGCCTCGAAGCTTTCTTT
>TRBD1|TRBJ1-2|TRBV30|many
CAWSAAGGENYGYTF
TGTGCCTGGAGCGCCGCAGGGGGAGAAAACTATGGCTACACCTTC
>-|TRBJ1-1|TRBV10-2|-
CASSIGDTEAFF
TGCGCCAGCAGTATAGGGGACACTGAAGCTTTCTTT
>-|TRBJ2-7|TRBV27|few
CASSLKGFRLFAYEQYF
TGTGCCAGCAGTCTTAAGGGTTTTCGACTATTCGCCTACGAGCAGTACTTC
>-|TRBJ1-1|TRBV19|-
CASSAGEGRNTEAFF
TGTGCCAGTAGTGCGGGGGAAGGACGGAACACTGAAGCTTTCTTT
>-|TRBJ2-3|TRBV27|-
CASSFTNGAATDTQYF
TGTGCCAGCAGTTTTACTAACGGAGCTGCGACAGATACGCAGTATTTT
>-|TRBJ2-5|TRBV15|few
CATSSFDIQETQYF
TGTGCCACCAGCAGTTTCGACATCCAAGAGACCCAGTACTTC
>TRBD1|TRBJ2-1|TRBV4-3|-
CASGRDRSSYNEQFF
TGCGCCAGCGGCCGGGACAGAAGCTCCTACAATGAGCAGTTCTTC
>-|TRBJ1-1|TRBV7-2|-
CASSLSGNTEAFF
TGTGCCAGCAGCTTATCGGGGAACACTGAAGCTTTCTTT
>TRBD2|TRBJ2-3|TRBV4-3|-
CASSLGTSVTDTQYF
TGCGCCAGCAGTTTGGGGACTAGCGTTACAGATACGCAGTATTTT
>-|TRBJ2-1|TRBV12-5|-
CATSRHSGNEQFF
TGTGCTACCTCCCGGCACTCGGGCAATGAGCAGTTCTTC
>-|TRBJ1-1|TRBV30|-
CAWSPSVAGVTEAFF
TGTGCCTGGAGTCCATCTGTGGCAGGCGTCACTGAAGCTTTCTTT
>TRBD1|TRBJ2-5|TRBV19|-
CASRKTGEGETQYF
TGTGCCAGTAGGAAGACAGGGGAAGGTGAGACCCAGTACTTC
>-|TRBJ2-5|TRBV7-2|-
CASSLTGGEETQYF
TGTGCCAGCAGCTTAACGGGCGGGGAAGAGACCCAGTACTTC
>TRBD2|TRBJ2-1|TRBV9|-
CASSSLYREGMDEQFF
TGTGCCAGCAGCTCATTGTATCGGGAGGGGATGGATGAGCAGTTCTTC
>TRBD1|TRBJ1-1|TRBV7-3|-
CASSSTGVVAFF
TGTGCCAGCAGCTCCACAGGGGTTGTTGCTTTCTTT
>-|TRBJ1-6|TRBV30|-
CAWSEGLSPLHF
TGTGCCTGGAGTGAGGGGCTTTCACCCCTCCACTTT
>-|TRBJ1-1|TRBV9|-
CASSARQDSLTEAFF
TGTGCCAGCAGCGCCCGACAGGACAGTCTAACTGAAGCTTTCTTT
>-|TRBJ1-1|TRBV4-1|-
CASSQDGGNTEAFF
TGCGCCAGCAGCCAAGACGGGGGGAACACTGAAGCTTTCTTT
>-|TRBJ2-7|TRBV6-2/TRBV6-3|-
CASSYVSSGTYEQYF
TGTGCCAGCAGTTACGTTAGTAGCGGAACCTACGAGCAGTACTTC
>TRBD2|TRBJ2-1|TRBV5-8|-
CASSLAWTSGGALSYNEQFF
TGTGCCAGCAGCTTGGCCTGGACTAGCGGGGGGGCCTTGTCCTACAATGAGCAGTTCTTC
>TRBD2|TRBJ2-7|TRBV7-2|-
CASSSGLGNYEQYF
TGTGCCAGCAGTTCCGGACTAGGGAACTACGAGCAGTACTTC
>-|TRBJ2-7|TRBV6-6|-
CASRETGTPSTEQYF
TGTGCCAGCAGAGAAACCGGGACACCGAGTACCGAGCAGTACTTC
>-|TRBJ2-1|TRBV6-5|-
CASTGNERGNEQFF
TGTGCCAGCACGGGAAATGAACGGGGCAATGAGCAGTTCTTC
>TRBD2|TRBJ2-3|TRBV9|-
CASSPGAGGTDTQYF
TGTGCCAGCAGCCCGGGAGCGGGGGGCACAGATACGCAGTATTTT
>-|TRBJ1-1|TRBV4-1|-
CASSQGGRGGTEAFF
TGCGCCAGCAGCCAAGGGGGGCGCGGAGGCACTGAAGCTTTCTTT
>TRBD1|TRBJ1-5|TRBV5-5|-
CASSRQGSYQPQHF
TGTGCCAGCAGCCGACAGGGATCCTATCAGCCCCAGCATTTT
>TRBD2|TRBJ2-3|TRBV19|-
CASSIRGLAGGNTDTQYF
TGTGCCAGTAGTATTCGAGGACTAGCGGGGGGTAACACAGATACGCAGTATTTT
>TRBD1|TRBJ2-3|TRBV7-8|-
CASSVDGTGTDTQYF
TGTGCCAGCAGCGTCGATGGGACAGGCACAGATACGCAGTATTTT
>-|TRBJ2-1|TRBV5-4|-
CASSWGGAEQFF
TGTGCCAGCAGCTGGGGGGGGGCTGAGCAGTTCTTC
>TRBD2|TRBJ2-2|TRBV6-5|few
CASSFGGGTGELFF
TGTGCCAGCAGTTTCGGGGGAGGGACCGGGGAGCTGTTTTTT
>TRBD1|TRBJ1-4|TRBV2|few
CASVIRDRGEKLFF
TGTGCCAGCGTCATCCGGGACAGGGGCGAAAAACTGTTTTTT
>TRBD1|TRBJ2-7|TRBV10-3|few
CAISESGTGAYEQYF
TGTGCCATCAGTGAGTCAGGGACAGGGGCTTACGAGCAGTACTTC
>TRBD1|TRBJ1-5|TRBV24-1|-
CATNTGEIANQPQHF
TGTGCCACCAACACAGGGGAAATTGCAAATCAGCCCCAGCATTTT
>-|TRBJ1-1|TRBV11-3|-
CASSHGGAGTEAFF
TGTGCCAGCAGTCACGGGGGGGCGGGCACTGAAGCTTTCTTT
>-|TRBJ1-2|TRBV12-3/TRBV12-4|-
CASSFDRDGYTF
TGTGCCAGCAGTTTTGACAGAGATGGCTACACCTTC